Given below is one T cell receptor (beta chain) in context. Its target is unknown. V was clipped by 4 bases and J by 3 bases; unmatched bases: 6. Germline V gene lookup returns CDR1 MDHEN and CDR2 SYDVKM. This CDR3 contains 14 residues. These data are taken from a study of T cell responses to AZD1222 COVID-19 vaccine. Regarding the study as a whole: Recipients of AZD1222 seropositive at baseline numbered only 6 or 7.

Libraries were prepared by immunoSEQ multiplex PCR; TCRdb keeps only in-frame clonotypes and omits some of them. In the table there are under 100,000 clones, roughly 94% of which are singletons. Sequenced material: peripheral blood, taken on day 0 of MenACWY control vaccination. This receptor was identified in an adult in good health. The gene calls are TRBV28 and TRBJ2-7; TRBD1 matches at 7 bases. The CDR3 nucleotides read TGTGCCAGCAGTTGGGGGACAGTCAACTACGAGCAGTACTTC. This codes for CASSWGTVNYEQYF.